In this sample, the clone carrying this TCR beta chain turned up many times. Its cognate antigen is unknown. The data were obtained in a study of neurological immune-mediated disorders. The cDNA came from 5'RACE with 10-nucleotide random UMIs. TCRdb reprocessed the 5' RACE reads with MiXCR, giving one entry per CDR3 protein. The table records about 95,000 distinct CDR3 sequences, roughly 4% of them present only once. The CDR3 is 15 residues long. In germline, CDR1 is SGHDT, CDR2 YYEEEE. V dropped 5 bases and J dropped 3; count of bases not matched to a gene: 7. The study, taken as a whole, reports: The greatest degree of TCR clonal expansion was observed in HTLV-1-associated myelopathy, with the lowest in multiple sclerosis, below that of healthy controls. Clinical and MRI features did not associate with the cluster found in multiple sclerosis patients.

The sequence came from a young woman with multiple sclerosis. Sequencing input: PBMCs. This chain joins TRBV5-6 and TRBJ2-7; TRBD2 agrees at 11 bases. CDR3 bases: TGTGCCAGCAGATTCGGGACTAGCGGCCTCTACGAGCAGTACTTC. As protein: CASRFGTSGLYEQYF.